The 27 T cell receptor beta chains below were found in one sample sequenced in a study of cytomegalovirus exposure and HLA in healthy donors. PCR amplification relied on 60 Vbeta primers (plus 13 Jbeta primers). TCRdb's table, derived via immunoSEQ multiplex PCR, lists solely in-frame clones and lacks some. The sample records around 100,000 clones, under 90% being singletons. Source material: PBMCs. Source of these receptors: a woman in her 70s in good health and CMV-seropositive.

Note on this clone: Other DNA sequences from this sample encode an identical CDR3 as well. The chain carries TRBV7-2 and TRBJ2-3, with TRBD2 matching 12 bases. The CDR3 runs 16 residues. Germline CDR1 and CDR2: SGHTA and FQGNSA. With 0 bases clipped from V and 3 bases from J, the junction kept 1 base outside the gene matches. The CDR3 is CASSLALAGGTDTQYF. As DNA, the CDR3 is TGTGCCAGCAGCTTAGCACTAGCGGGAGGTACAGATACGCAGTATTTT.

This chain uses TRBV10-1 with TRBJ1-1; possibly TRBD1 for D (5 bases). V lost 4 bases, J lost 3 bases, and 9 bases lay in between. Germline V lookup: CDR1 WNHNN, CDR2 SYGVQD (reference sequence). The length of the CDR3 is 13 residues. CDR3 in DNA: TGCGCCAGCAGTGTACAGGCGGACACTGAAGCTTTCTTT. This sequence encodes CASSVQADTEAFF.

The V call is TRBV7-3, the J call TRBJ1-1; TRBD1 matches 7 bases. Germline lookup yields CDR1 SGHTA and CDR2 FQGTGA. Trimming at V came to 5 bases and at J to 3 bases, leaving 6 bases not matched to a gene. The CDR3 totals 14 residues. The DNA for the CDR3 is TGTGCCAGCAGCCAGGGGGGTTGGGACACTGAAGCTTTCTTT. This sequence encodes CASSQGGWDTEAFF.

The chain has TRBV10-3 and TRBJ2-2; 9 bases line up with TRBD1. This CDR3 contains 15 residues. Germline CDR1 ENHRY, CDR2 SYGVKD. The J segment lost 6 bases and the V segment lost 3 bases, leaving 5 bases of the junction unmatched. CDR3 amino acids: CAISERTGAPGELFF. CDR3 nucleotides: TGTGCCATCAGTGAAAGGACAGGGGCTCCCGGGGAGCTGTTTTTT.

This clone was seen a handful of times. The rearrangement uses TRBV6-1 and TRBJ2-5, with 8 bases fitting TRBD1. Matching the DNA end better, TRBJ2-7 makes the J call doubtful. Germline assignment: CDR1 MNHNS and CDR2 SASEGT. CDR3 size: 15 residues. The CDR3 region has the DNA TGTGCCAGCTCTCAATCCAGGGGGCGTGGCTACGAGCAGTACTTC. This codes for CASSQSRGRGYEQYF.

As regards this clone: At one end the junction does not follow the germline gene, possibly because of a read error. The chain carries TRBV7-7 and TRBJ2-2; 7 bases are shared with TRBD2. The germline CDR1 and CDR2 sequences are SSHAT and FNYEAQ (reference sequence). The CDR3 consists of 17 residues. The CDR3, as DNA: TGTGCTAGCAGCTTAGGGTCAGCTAGCGGAAACACCGGGGAGCTGTTTTTT. Its translation: CASSLGSASGNTGELFF.

V usage is TRBV6-5 and J usage is TRBJ1-2; 8 nucleotides agree with TRBD1. The J segment lost 2 bases and the V segment lost 5 bases, leaving 1 base of the junction unmatched. Germline V gene data show CDR1 as MNHEY and CDR2 as SVGAGI. This CDR3 contains 13 residues. CDR3 DNA: TGTGCCAGCAGTAGGGACAGGAACTATGGCTACACCTTC. This gives the protein CASSRDRNYGYTF.

J is TRBJ2-2 and V is TRBV27; 8 bases are a match to TRBD1. The J segment lost 6 bases and the V segment lost 5 bases, leaving 5 bases of the junction unmatched. The CDR3 has 14 residues. CDR1 is MNHEY and CDR2 is SMNVEV in the germline V gene (reference sequence). CDR3 sequence reads: CASSPRTGSGELFF. CDR3 sequence (DNA): TGTGCCAGCAGTCCTCGGACAGGGTCCGGGGAGCTGTTTTTT.

The chain has TRBV5-1 and TRBJ2-2, with a tentative D call TRBD2 (5 bases). The V end lost 4 bases, the J end lost 5 bases, and 15 bases lay between the germline ends. The CDR3 has 15 amino acids. In germline, CDR1 is SGHRS, CDR2 YFSETQ. The chain's CDR3 is CASSIDLRGTGELFF. In DNA form, the CDR3 reads TGCGCCAGCAGCATCGATCTCCGAGGGACCGGGGAGCTGTTTTTT.

The gene calls are TRBV11-2 and TRBJ1-1, with D tentatively TRBD1 (6 bases). V gave up 5 bases and J gave up 0 bases, with 25 bases separating them. The germline gives CDR1 SGHAT, CDR2 FQNNGV. This CDR3 region has 19 residues. CDR3 DNA: TGTGCCAGCAGCCTCCGGTCGACAGGCAATATAGGCATGAACACTGAAGCTTTCTTT. It encodes CASSLRSTGNIGMNTEAFF.

This chain joins TRBV11-2 and TRBJ2-7; TRBD1 matches 8 bases. CDR3 length: 16 amino acids. Trimming took 5 bases from V and 3 from J; bases not matched to a gene: 12. Germline CDR1 and CDR2: SGHAT and FQNNGV. This chain's CDR3 is CASSHPAGGMVYEQYF. The CDR3, as DNA: TGTGCCAGCAGCCACCCCGCAGGGGGCATGGTCTACGAGCAGTACTTC.

The rearrangement joins TRBV19 to TRBJ1-1; TRBD1 agrees at 7 bases. This CDR3 has 13 amino acids. Germline V gene sequence: CDR1 LNHDA, CDR2 SQIVND (reference sequence). V lost 10 bases and J lost 1; bases outside the gene matches: 6. The CDR3 DNA follows: TGTGCCACTAAAAGGACAGGGAACACTGAAGCTTTCTTT. This encodes CATKRTGNTEAFF.

This chain links TRBV6-5 with TRBJ2-7; no firm D call. V lost 5 bases and J lost 6, with 17 bases in between. CDR3 size: 14 residues. The germline V gene encodes CDR1 MNHEY and CDR2 SVGAGI. The CDR3 region has the DNA TGTGCCAGCAGTAAGCCGAGTATCGCGCGCGAGCAGTACTTC. As protein: CASSKPSIAREQYF.

The rearrangement uses TRBV27 and TRBJ2-3; 7 bases align to TRBD2. V lost 6 bases to trimming and J lost 2 bases; unmatched junction nucleotides: 5. The CDR3 contains 14 residues. CDR1 MNHEY and CDR2 SMNVEV come from the germline V gene (reference sequence). The CDR3 DNA follows: TGTGCCAGCAGGCGCGGGAGTGACACAGATACGCAGTATTTT. Translated, it gives CASRRGSDTDTQYF.

This rearrangement joins TRBV6-4 to TRBJ2-3, with a tentative D call TRBD2 (6 bases). Trimming cost V 2 bases and J 0 bases, with 9 bases left between them. There are 15 residues in the CDR3. The germline gives CDR1 MRHNA, CDR2 SNTAGT. The CDR3 region has the DNA TGTGCCAGCAGTGACCGGCGGGGTAGCACAGATACGCAGTATTTT. Translated, it gives CASSDRRGSTDTQYF.

This chain joins TRBV28 and TRBJ2-1; no firm D call. Trimming stripped 1 base from V and 3 bases from J, with 13 bases between. Germline CDR1 MDHEN, CDR2 SYDVKM. CDR3 length: 16 residues. The CDR3 loop is CASSLSPTPLYNEQFF. DNA of the CDR3: TGTGCCAGCAGTTTATCTCCCACTCCTCTCTACAATGAGCAGTTCTTC.

This clone has a handful of counts. DNA of the CDR3: TGTGCCAGCAGTAGAGGGACAGGGGTTGCCTACGAGCAGTACTTC. Translation gives CASSRGTGVAYEQYF. The chain carries TRBV6-5 and TRBJ2-7; TRBD1 aligns across 10 bases. CDR1 and CDR2 from the germline V gene are MNHEY and SVGAGI. This CDR3 has 15 residues. V lost 5 bases and J lost 2; bases outside the gene matches: 6.

In DNA, the CDR3 is TGTGCCAGCAGTCAACAGGGTTGGGGCAATCAGCCCCAGCATTTT. The encoded protein is CASSQQGWGNQPQHF. The rearrangement joins TRBV9 to TRBJ1-5, with D maybe TRBD1 (6 bases). From germline, CDR1 is SGDLS and CDR2 YYNGEE. V shed 5 bases and J shed 2 bases, with 14 bases lying between them. CDR3 length: 15 amino acids.

This clone came up once. The chain combines TRBV28 with TRBJ1-2; 8 bases align to TRBD1. CDR1 is MDHEN and CDR2 is SYDVKM in the germline V gene. The V segment lost 0 bases and the J segment 4 bases; nucleotides outside the gene matches: 1. The CDR3 is 14 residues long. The CDR3 region has the DNA TGTGCCAGCAGTTTATGGGACAGGGCCTATGGCTACACCTTC. Encoded protein: CASSLWDRAYGYTF.

The V call is TRBV7-2, the J call TRBJ2-5, with 9 bases lining up with TRBD1. Looked up from germline, CDR1 is SGHTA and CDR2 is FQGNSA. V lost 3 bases to trimming and J lost 5 bases; unmatched junction nucleotides: 7. The CDR3 is 15 residues long. The CDR3 sequence: CASSLRDREWETQYF. The CDR3 bases are TGTGCCAGCAGCTTGCGGGACAGGGAATGGGAGACCCAGTACTTC.

Remarks on this clone: The junction and the germline gene differ at one end; a read error may be behind it. The rearrangement uses TRBV7-9 and TRBJ2-7; unclear D gene. There are 12 residues in the CDR3. CDR1 SEHNR and CDR2 FQNEAQ come from the germline V gene (reference sequence). The CDR3 spells CSSSLDILEQYF. In DNA, the CDR3 is TGTTCCAGCAGCTTAGATATCCTCGAGCAGTACTTC.

V gene TRBV29-1 combines with J gene TRBJ1-1; 10 bases align to TRBD1. The CDR3 is 12 residues long. The V gene's germline CDR1 is SQVTM and CDR2 ANQGSEA. V dropped 7 bases and J dropped 7; count of bases not matched to a gene: 6. As DNA, the CDR3 is TGCAGCGCTTCCGGGACAGGGGATGAAGCTTTCTTT. It yields the protein CSASGTGDEAFF.

The chain employs TRBV2 and TRBJ2-7; D not resolved. CDR3 length: 14 amino acids. CDR1 and CDR2 (germline): SNHLY, FYNNEI. V was pared by 6 bases and J by 3 bases, with 15 bases between. The DNA for the CDR3 is TGTGCCAGCAGCACACCCCAAGGAGTCTACGAGCAGTACTTC. Translation: CASSTPQGVYEQYF.

This chain connects TRBV5-1 to TRBJ2-1; TRBD2 agrees at 14 bases. The V and J ends lost 0 bases and 6 bases, in that order; junction bases with no gene match: 2. The germline gives CDR1 SGHRS, CDR2 YFSETQ. The CDR3 contains 16 residues. The CDR3: CASSLEGTSGSNEQFF. The CDR3 nucleotides read TGCGCCAGCAGCTTGGAAGGGACTAGCGGGAGCAATGAGCAGTTCTTC.

The rearrangement uses TRBV2 and TRBJ1-1; 10 nucleotides line up with TRBD1. Germline trimming cut 0 bases from V and 11 bases from J; bases unmatched to any gene: 9. In germline, CDR1 is SNHLY, CDR2 FYNNEI. The CDR3 is made up of 15 amino acids. The DNA of the CDR3 is TGTGCCAGCAGTGAAGCTGTGACAGGGGGCTATTCGGCTTTCTTT. Its translation is CASSEAVTGGYSAFF.

This sequence joins TRBV19 and TRBJ2-2, with 8 bases lining up with TRBD2. The CDR3 is 15 residues long. CDR1 and CDR2 from the germline V gene are LNHDA and SQIVND (reference sequence). The V gene end was trimmed by 1 base and the J gene end by 5 bases; junction bases not matched to a gene: 3. CDR3 loop: CASSIVAGGTGELFF. The CDR3, as DNA: TGTGCCAGTAGTATAGTGGCGGGAGGAACCGGGGAGCTGTTTTTT.

The genes are TRBV6-1 and TRBJ1-2; D is perhaps TRBD1 (6 bases). The CDR3 spans 15 residues. The V and J ends lost 1 base and 6 bases respectively, with 15 bases between them. Per the germline V gene, CDR1 is MNHNS and CDR2 is SASEGT. CDR3 sequence: CASSEGATGIDGYTF. Written as DNA, the CDR3 is TGTGCCAGCAGTGAAGGAGCAACAGGGATTGATGGCTACACCTTC.